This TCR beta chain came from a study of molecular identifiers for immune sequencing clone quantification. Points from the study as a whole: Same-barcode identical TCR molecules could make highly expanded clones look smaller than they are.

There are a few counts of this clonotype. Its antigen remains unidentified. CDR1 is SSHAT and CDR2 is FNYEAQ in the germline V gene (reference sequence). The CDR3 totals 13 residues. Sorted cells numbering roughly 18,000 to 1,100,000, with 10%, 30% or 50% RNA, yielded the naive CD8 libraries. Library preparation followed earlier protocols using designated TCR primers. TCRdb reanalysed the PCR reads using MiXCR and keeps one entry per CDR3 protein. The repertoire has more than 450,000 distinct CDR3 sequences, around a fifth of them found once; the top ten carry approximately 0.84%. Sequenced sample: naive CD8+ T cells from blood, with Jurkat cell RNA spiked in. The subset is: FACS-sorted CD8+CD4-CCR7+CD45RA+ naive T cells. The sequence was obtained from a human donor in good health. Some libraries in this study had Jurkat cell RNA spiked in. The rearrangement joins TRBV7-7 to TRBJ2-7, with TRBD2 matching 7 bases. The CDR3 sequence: CATPVREGYEQYF. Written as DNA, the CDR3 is TGTGCTACCCCCGTAAGGGAGGGGTACGAGCAGTACTTC.